What follows is one TCR beta chain and its context. Only in-frame clones appear in the TCRdb table, and some are missing; sequencing was by immunoSEQ multiplex PCR. The repertoire includes 25,000 to 40,000 clones, about 91% of them detected once, and approximately 5% sits in the top ten. Repertoires were sampled repeatedly during chemoradiotherapy. This sample is part of a study of chemoradiotherapy in HPV16-positive cancers. V lost 5 bases and J lost 3, with 16 bases in between. Germline values: CDR1 SEHNR, CDR2 FQNEAQ (reference sequence). This CDR3 is 15 amino acids long. The sequencing used blood, collected from a patient who underwent chemoradiotherapy. This chain uses TRBV7-9 with TRBJ1-2, with no clear D. The TCR sequence derives from a human donor with HPV-associated anogenital cancer. In DNA form, the CDR3 reads TGTGCCAGCAGCAATCGGGCCAACGGCCACTATGGCTACACCTTC. As protein: CASSNRANGHYGYTF.